This note documents a single TCR beta chain sequence. The data originate from a study of siplizumab effects on memory and regulatory T cells. Trimming took off 2 bases at V and 5 bases at J, with 18 bases between the two ends. CDR3 length: 15 amino acids. The germline V gene encodes CDR1 GTSNPN and CDR2 SVGIG (reference sequence). Generated by immunoSEQ multiplex PCR, the TCRdb table keeps only in-frame clones and is missing some. The table has 70,000 to 90,000 clones, around 93% seen once; the top ten hold roughly 4.7%. The sequenced sample was CD8+ T cells sorted from blood. The sequence was collected from a human donor in good health. The chain links TRBV30 to TRBJ1-2; no clear D gene. The CDR3 spells CAWSRTPAAWYGYTF. The CDR3 DNA is TGTGCCTGGAGTCGAACGCCGGCGGCTTGGTATGGCTACACCTTC.